A single sample is the source of the 26 T cell receptor beta chains below, sequenced in a study of read filtering for tumor transcriptome and immune sequencing. The library was built from 400 ng RNA with molecular barcoded adaptors for alpha/delta and beta/gamma chains. One entry per CDR3 protein results from TCRdb running MiXCR on the reads. Among 15,000 to 20,000 distinct CDR3 sequences, approximately 20% were seen once, and the ten largest hold around 24%. Sequenced sample: a population of CD138-negative cells sorted from bone marrow. Receptors were obtained from a donor aged 40 or older with multiple myeloma.

A remark on this clonotype: A much larger clone is a single base away; this may be a read error. This chain uses TRBV29-1 with TRBJ1-4; D is unresolved. The CDR3 runs to 12 residues. Germline V gives CDR1 SQVTM, CDR2 ANQGSEA. The CDR3 region is CSVEEGSEKPFF. CDR3 sequence (DNA): TGCAGCGTTGAAGAGGGGTCTGAAAAACCGTTTTTT.

In this sample, this clonotype turned up many times. This CDR3 reads CSVDGLAGGYNEQFF. The CDR3 nucleotides read TGCAGCGTAGACGGACTAGCGGGAGGCTACAATGAGCAGTTCTTC. The V gene is TRBV29-1, the J gene TRBJ2-1; TRBD2 aligns across 14 bases. J gave up 3 bases and V 6 bases, and 4 bases lay outside the gene matches. CDR1 is SQVTM and CDR2 is ANQGSEA in the germline V gene. The CDR3 totals 15 residues.

Worth noting for this clonotype: A much larger clone lies one base from this, so it may be a read error. A read error is likely, as this CDR3 ends without the conserved phenylalanine or tryptophan. The chain carries TRBV20-1 and TRBJ2-3; unclear D gene. V lost 1 base to trimming and J lost 4 bases, with 12 bases between them. Germline-derived CDR1 and CDR2 are DFQATT and SNEGSKA (reference sequence). This CDR3 is built from 14 residues. The CDR3 nucleotides read TGCAGTGCTAGAGCCCGAGAGGCATCAGATACGCAGTATTCT. Translated, it gives CSARAREASDTQYS.

There are many counts of this clonotype. V gene TRBV20-1 combines with J gene TRBJ2-7; D may be TRBD1 or TRBD2 (6 bases each). Trimming left V 1 base short and J 4 bases short, with 17 bases between. This CDR3 comprises 15 residues. Per the germline V gene, CDR1 is DFQATT and CDR2 is SNEGSKA (reference sequence). DNA for the CDR3: TGCAGTGCTAGAGCCGCCGGGGGCCACTTGTACGAGCAGTACTTC. Its translation is CSARAAGGHLYEQYF.

This clonotype was counted many times. The V gene is TRBV20-1, the J gene TRBJ2-5; 7 positions agree with TRBD2. The CDR3 contains 16 residues. Germline V gene data show CDR1 as DFQATT and CDR2 as SNEGSKA (reference sequence). V shed 2 bases, J shed 3 bases, and the junction held 12 bases outside the gene matches. In nucleotides, the CDR3 is TGCAGTGCTAGAATGCCCCTTACCGGGAGGAAAGAGACCCAGTACTTC. Translated: CSARMPLTGRKETQYF.

In regard to this clonotype: This CDR3 is missing its conserved last phenylalanine or tryptophan, likely due to a read error. This rearrangement joins TRBV7-2 to TRBJ1-6; D possibly corresponds to TRBD1 (5 bases). The CDR3 loop spans 13 amino acids. V lost 6 bases and J lost 2, with 5 bases in between. The germline CDR1 and CDR2 sequences are SGHTA and FQGNSA. The CDR3 DNA follows: TGTGCCAGCAGGGGACCCTATAATTCACCCCTCCACTCT. Encoded protein: CASRGPYNSPLHS.

This clonotype was seen many times. This sequence joins TRBV20-1 and TRBJ2-2; D may be TRBD2 (5 bases). The germline V and J ends were trimmed by 0 bases and 0 bases, with 14 bases remaining between them. Germline-derived CDR1 and CDR2 are DFQATT and SNEGSKA (reference sequence). The CDR3 covers 17 residues. CDR3 bases: TGCAGTGCTAGAGATTTTTGGAAAGCGGCGAACACCGGGGAGCTGTTTTTT. This sequence encodes CSARDFWKAANTGELFF.

Many counts were recorded for this clonotype. The chain links TRBV6-2 or TRBV6-3 to TRBJ2-1, with 9 bases aligning to TRBD2. Germline CDR1 and CDR2: MNHEY and SVGEGT. V shed 5 bases and J 6 bases; nucleotides not matched to a gene: 8. The CDR3 spans 15 residues. CDR3 residues: CASSPIAGAVNEQFF. The DNA of the CDR3 is TGTGCCAGCAGTCCCATAGCGGGAGCCGTCAATGAGCAGTTCTTC.

The J gene is TRBJ2-5, the V gene TRBV12-3 or TRBV12-4; perhaps TRBD2 as D (6 bases). The CDR3 is made up of 15 amino acids. Trimming removed 3 bases at V and 3 bases at J, with 14 bases between. The CDR3 is CASSFHRRGEETQYF. The CDR3 region has the DNA TGTGCCAGCAGTTTCCATCGGCGGGGAGAAGAGACCCAGTACTTC.

This clonotype has just a few counts. The chain joins TRBV19 to TRBJ1-6, with D hard to call. Trimming took off 3 bases at V and 10 bases at J, with 7 bases between the two ends. Germline lookup yields CDR1 LNHDA and CDR2 SQIVND (reference sequence). The CDR3 is made up of 12 amino acids. CDR3 sequence reads: CASSIASSPLHF. DNA of the CDR3: TGTGCCAGTAGTATCGCCTCCTCACCCCTCCACTTT.

There are a few counts of this clonotype. The chain recombines TRBV28 with TRBJ1-2, with D perhaps matching TRBD1 (5 bases). The CDR3 is made up of 14 amino acids. The germline CDR1 and CDR2 sequences are MDHEN and SYDVKM. V lost 4 bases to trimming and J lost 4 bases, with 13 bases between them. For the CDR3, the DNA is TGTGCCAGCAGTTCTGGAGGGACCGGCTATGGCTACACCTTC. Translated: CASSSGGTGYGYTF.

At least ten counts were recorded for this clonotype. The rearrangement uses TRBV9 and TRBJ2-2; TRBD1 is a possible D gene (5 bases). Germline CDR1 SGDLS, CDR2 YYNGEE. The ends were cut back, 0 bases at V and 0 bases at J, with 12 bases in the middle. This CDR3 comprises 17 residues. The CDR3 reads CASSVVQDTSNTGELFF. The CDR3 DNA is TGTGCCAGCAGCGTAGTCCAGGACACTTCGAACACCGGGGAGCTGTTTTTT.

As for this clonotype: The junction and the germline gene differ at one end; a read error may be behind it. This sequence joins TRBV5-1 and TRBJ2-1, with D possibly matching TRBD2 (5 bases). CDR3 size: 14 residues. Germline V lookup: CDR1 SGHRS, CDR2 YFSETQ. The CDR3 is CASSLAPSLNEQLF. Written as DNA, the CDR3 is TGCGCCAGCAGCTTGGCCCCTAGCCTCAATGAGCAGCTCTTC.

This clonotype is medium-sized within its sample. J is TRBJ2-2 and V is TRBV28, with 9 bases lining up with TRBD1. The germline V gene has CDR1 MDHEN and CDR2 SYDVKM. The CDR3 has 15 residues. V shed 5 bases and J 7 bases; nucleotides not matched to a gene: 8. CDR3 residues: CASSIGQGIFGELFF. As DNA, the CDR3 is TGTGCCAGCAGTATAGGACAGGGGATTTTCGGGGAGCTGTTTTTT.

This clonotype is medium-sized (0.01 to 0.1%). This CDR3 reads CASSPGTRDGELFF. CDR3 sequence (DNA): TGCGCCAGCAGCCCCGGGACCCGAGACGGGGAGCTGTTTTTT. This chain joins TRBV5-1 and TRBJ2-2, with D possibly called TRBD1 or TRBD2 (5 bases each). The CDR3 contains 14 residues. Trimming shortened V by 4 bases and J by 7 bases, and 14 bases separated the two germline ends. Germline V lookup: CDR1 SGHRS, CDR2 YFSETQ.

For this clonotype: Here the CDR3 omits its conserved ending phenylalanine or tryptophan, so a read error is the likely source. The chain joins TRBV20-1 to TRBJ2-7; 8 nucleotides line up with TRBD1. This CDR3 region has 16 residues. Germline V gene lookup returns CDR1 DFQATT and CDR2 SNEGSKA (reference sequence). The J segment lost 3 bases and the V segment lost 6 bases, leaving 16 bases of the junction unmatched. The chain's CDR3 is CSAETPGGKGFYEQYL. In DNA, the CDR3 is TGCAGTGCCGAAACTCCAGGGGGCAAGGGTTTCTACGAGCAGTACCTC.

This clonotype is medium-sized (0.01 to 0.1%) by share. The chain links TRBV25-1 to TRBJ1-4; TRBD1 agrees at 8 bases. Germline loops: CDR1 MGHDK, CDR2 SYGVNS. V lost 4 bases and J lost 7; bases outside the gene matches: 11. The CDR3 has 16 residues. This chain's CDR3 is CASSGDSGGAGEKLFF. CDR3 DNA: TGTGCCAGCAGTGGAGACTCAGGGGGCGCGGGTGAAAAACTGTTTTTT.

This clonotype showed up many times. This chain uses TRBV2 with TRBJ2-1, with D hard to call. This CDR3 region has 11 residues. V shed 2 bases and J shed 12 bases, with 8 bases lying between them. The germline V gene encodes CDR1 SNHLY and CDR2 FYNNEI. CDR3 amino acids: CASSELLGQFF. Written as DNA, the CDR3 is TGTGCCAGCAGTGAACTATTGGGGCAGTTCTTC.

The V gene is TRBV5-1, the J gene TRBJ1-1; D is unclear. CDR3 length: 13 residues. Germline CDR1 SGHRS, CDR2 YFSETQ. The V and J ends lost 5 bases and 4 bases respectively, with 12 bases between them. The CDR3 here is CASSSVGVTEAFF. The CDR3 DNA reads TGCGCCAGCAGTTCTGTAGGCGTCACTGAAGCTTTCTTT. Full variable domain (remainder filled in from reference TRBV5-1 and TRBJ1-1): KAGVTQTPRYLIKTRGQQVTLSCSPISGHRSVSWYQQTPGQGLQFLFEYFSETQRNKGNFPGRFSGRQFSNSRSEMNVSTLELGDSALYLCASSSVGVTEAFFGQGTRLTVV.

The V call is TRBV29-1, the J call TRBJ2-3; no definite D call. Germline values: CDR1 SQVTM, CDR2 ANQGSEA. The length of the CDR3 is 14 residues. The V and J ends lost 2 bases and 0 bases respectively, with 9 bases between them. The CDR3 loop is CSVELVDSTDTQYF. The CDR3 nucleotides are TGCAGCGTTGAATTAGTGGATAGCACAGATACGCAGTATTTT.

This clonotype qualifies as medium-sized. V and J are TRBV4-3 and TRBJ2-7; maybe TRBD1 (6 bases). The V and J ends lost 3 bases and 6 bases respectively, with 12 bases between them. The V gene's germline CDR1 is LGHNA and CDR2 YSLEER. The CDR3 is 13 residues long. CDR3 sequence (DNA): TGCGCCAGCAGCCAGATACAGGGTTCCGAGCAGTACTTC. Its protein is CASSQIQGSEQYF.

Ten or more counts support this clonotype. The rearrangement uses TRBV5-1 and TRBJ1-5; D not resolved. This CDR3 has 14 residues. Germline values: CDR1 SGHRS, CDR2 YFSETQ. V lost 1 base to trimming and J lost 1 base, with 6 bases between them. CDR3 nucleotide sequence: TGCGCCAGCAGCTTGAGCGGGAGCAATCAGCCCCAGCATTTT. Protein product: CASSLSGSNQPQHF.

In this sample, this clonotype turned up many times. The chain links TRBV12-3 or TRBV12-4 to TRBJ2-3, with D possibly being TRBD2 (6 bases). The CDR3 loop spans 13 amino acids. Trimming took off 6 bases at V and 3 bases at J, with 10 bases between the two ends. The CDR3 DNA reads TGTGCCAGCAGCCATGGGGGGACAGATACGCAGTATTTT. Protein product: CASSHGGTDTQYF.

The chain combines TRBV2 with TRBJ1-4; D is uncertain. V was trimmed by 2 bases and J by 8 bases, leaving 9 bases between them. The CDR3 consists of 13 residues. In germline, CDR1 is SNHLY, CDR2 FYNNEI. CDR3 DNA: TGTGCCAGCAGTGAACGGTTCGTGGAAAAACTGTTTTTT. As protein: CASSERFVEKLFF.

This clonotype was seen a single time. A much bigger clone sits one base away, suggesting this may be a read error. The chain carries TRBV19 and TRBJ2-1; 8 nucleotides line up with TRBD2. CDR1 is LNHDA, CDR2 SQIVND, per germline (reference sequence). J gave up 9 bases and V 6 bases, and 10 bases lay outside the gene matches. The CDR3 covers 14 residues. This chain's CDR3 is CASSQRTSYSEQFF. Written as DNA, the CDR3 is TGTGCCAGTAGCCAGCGGACTAGCTATAGTGAGCAGTTCTTC.

As for this clonotype: Possible read error: a much larger clone is one base away. The V gene is TRBV19, the J gene TRBJ1-1, with TRBD1 identical over 7 bases. Germline loops: CDR1 LNHDA, CDR2 SQIVND (reference sequence). The CDR3 is 14 amino acids. The CDR3 reads CATLAGQWNIEAFF. In DNA, the CDR3 is TGTGCCACCCTCGCGGGACAGTGGAACATTGAAGCTTTCTTT.